These 18 T cell receptor beta chains were all obtained from the same sample, sequenced in a study of CXCR3-negative and CXCR3-positive naive CD8 T cells. Antigens of these TCRs are unknown. 5' RACE that incorporated UMI labels was used to prepare the TRB cDNA libraries. TCRdb re-called the 5' RACE reads; one entry per CDR3 protein, DNA not given. The listing records over 100,000 distinct CDR3 sequences. Points from the study as a whole: CXCR3-negative naive cells had less hydrophobic TRB CDR3s than did CXCR3-positive naive cells.

The sequencing sample was made of naive CXCR3+ CD8+ T cells from blood. Specified subset: CD45RO-CCR7+CD27+CD95- naive CD8+ T cells expressing CXCR3 (TNR3+). All receptors derive from a human donor in good health. Some clones in this sample may be carry-over from other donors' samples.

The chain employs TRBV7-2 and TRBJ2-1. This CDR3 has 13 amino acids. Germline CDR1 reads SGHTA; CDR2 reads FQGNSA. The CDR3 is CASSTTTAAEQFF.

This chain uses TRBV19 with TRBJ2-7; the TRBD2 assignment by TCRdb is unverifiable without DNA. The germline CDR1 and CDR2 sequences are LNHDA and SQIVND (reference sequence). This CDR3 is built from 13 residues. The CDR3 loop reads CASRGTNFYEQYF.

This chain links TRBV12-3 or TRBV12-4 with TRBJ2-3; TCRdb calls TRBD2, which cannot be checked without DNA. This CDR3 is 15 amino acids long. The CDR3 protein is CAIIRAGPFTDTQYF.

The rearrangement uses TRBV28 and TRBJ2-5; the TCRdb call, TRBD2, lacks DNA for checking. The V gene's germline CDR1 is MDHEN and CDR2 SYDVKM. The CDR3 runs 17 residues. The CDR3 loop reads CASSPRLAGGPSETQYF. Complete variable domain (other parts from reference TRBV28 and TRBJ2-5): DVKVTQSSRYLVKRTGEKVFLECVQDMDHENMFWYRQDPGLGLRLIYFSYDVKMKEKGDIPEGYSVSREKKERFSLILESASTNQTSMYLCASSPRLAGGPSETQYFGPGTRLLVL.

V and J are TRBV5-1 and TRBJ2-1; as DNA is missing, the TRBD2 call by TCRdb cannot be tested. Germline assignment: CDR1 SGHRS and CDR2 YFSETQ. The CDR3 is made up of 15 amino acids. The CDR3 reads CASSLSSSGYNEQFF.

The V gene is TRBV12-3 or TRBV12-4, the J gene TRBJ2-2. The CDR3 totals 11 residues. The CDR3 protein is CASLDGGELFF.

The chain carries TRBV7-9 and TRBJ2-7. This CDR3 has 13 residues. From germline, CDR1 is SEHNR and CDR2 FQNEAQ (reference sequence). This CDR3 is CASSLIVNYEQYF.

The chain joins TRBV5-1 to TRBJ2-3; TCRdb picks TRBD1, but there is no DNA to check that call. The CDR3 runs to 16 residues. Germline V gene sequence: CDR1 SGHRS, CDR2 YFSETQ. The CDR3 region is CASTNSGFAFTDTQYF. Combining the CDR3 with reference TRBV5-1 and TRBJ2-3 gives the whole variable domain KAGVTQTPRYLIKTRGQQVTLSCSPISGHRSVSWYQQTPGQGLQFLFEYFSETQRNKGNFPGRFSGRQFSNSRSEMNVSTLELGDSALYLCASTNSGFAFTDTQYFGPGTRLTVL.

This sequence joins TRBV3-1 and TRBJ1-1. Germline lookup yields CDR1 LGHDT and CDR2 YNNKEL (reference sequence). The CDR3 runs to 14 residues. This chain's CDR3 is CASSRTVMNTEAFF. Variable domain in full (rest from reference TRBV3-1 and TRBJ1-1): DTAVSQTPKYLVTQMGNDKSIKCEQNLGHDTMYWYKQDSKKFLKIMFSYNNKELIINETVPNRFSPKSPDKAHLNLHINSLELGDSAVYFCASSRTVMNTEAFFGQGTRLTVV.

The chain uses TRBV29-1 and TRBJ2-2; TCRdb calls TRBD2, which cannot be checked without DNA. The CDR3 sequence is 14 residues long. Germline V lookup: CDR1 SQVTM, CDR2 ANQGSEA. The CDR3: CSAKSGGAAGELFF.

This chain connects TRBV7-3 to TRBJ2-4; TCRdb picks TRBD2, but there is no DNA to check that call. Germline V gives CDR1 SGHTA, CDR2 FQGTGA. The CDR3 is made up of 15 amino acids. CDR3 amino acids: CASSSGLVGRDIQYF. The variable domain in full, completed from reference TRBV7-3 and TRBJ2-4, reads GAGVSQTPSNKVTEKGKYVELRCDPISGHTALYWYRQSLGQGPEFLIYFQGTGAADDSGLPNDRFFAVRPEGSVSTLKIQRTERGDSAVYLCASSSGLVGRDIQYFGAGTRLSVL.

The genes are TRBV15 and TRBJ2-5; the D call of TRBD1 rests on TCRdb alone, since no DNA is present to check it. CDR3 length: 18 amino acids. Germline V gives CDR1 LNHNV, CDR2 YYDKDF (reference sequence). The CDR3 reads CATSVSAFSTGGGETQYF.

The chain employs TRBV28 and TRBJ2-7. Germline V CDR1 and CDR2: MDHEN, SYDVKM. CDR3 length: 17 amino acids. CDR3: CASSLSSNVGSAYEQYF. Using reference TRBV28 and TRBJ2-7 for the parts outside the CDR3, the full variable domain is DVKVTQSSRYLVKRTGEKVFLECVQDMDHENMFWYRQDPGLGLRLIYFSYDVKMKEKGDIPEGYSVSREKKERFSLILESASTNQTSMYLCASSLSSNVGSAYEQYFGPGTRLTVT.

The rearrangement uses TRBV28 and TRBJ2-2. The germline CDR1 and CDR2 sequences are MDHEN and SYDVKM. The CDR3 covers 14 residues. CDR3 amino acids: CASSFRMNTGELFF.

The V gene is TRBV9, the J gene TRBJ2-5; the TCRdb call, TRBD1, lacks DNA for checking. This CDR3 region has 15 residues. Germline CDR1 is SGDLS and CDR2 is YYNGEE. CDR3 sequence: CASSVADSLLETQYF.

The V and J genes are TRBV12-3 or TRBV12-4 and TRBJ2-5. This CDR3 is 13 amino acids long. The CDR3 spells CASSLSARETQYF.

This chain connects TRBV6-2 or TRBV6-3 to TRBJ2-7. The germline CDR1 and CDR2 sequences are MNHEY and SVGEGT. CDR3 size: 14 residues. CDR3 sequence reads: CASSYSMEAYEQYF.

This chain connects TRBV27 to TRBJ2-7. The CDR3 consists of 13 residues. The germline gives CDR1 MNHEY, CDR2 SMNVEV (reference sequence). CDR3 sequence: CASSLGQIYEQYF.